Listed below are T cell receptor beta chains from one sample, sequenced in a study of T-cell reconstitution after alpha-beta-depleted transplantation in children. MiXCR, run by TCRdb on the PCR reads, gives a single entry per CDR3 protein. The sample includes 200,000 or so distinct CDR3 sequences, approximately 7% of them seen just once. The sequencing here drew on PBMCs, taken before TCRalphabeta/CD19-depleted stem cell transplant. Source of these receptors: a boy between 2 and 15 years old with acute lymphoblastic leukemia, due to receive a stem cell transplant. Both conserved end residues are part of each CDR3. The D gene is left open where the match is weak. Only some rows state a clone size, as once, few, many or a class for expanded clones.

clone size: -
D gene: TRBD1
V gene: TRBV5-4
J gene: TRBJ2-7
CDR3 protein: CASSSSGPRDSLPYEQYF
CDR3 DNA: TGTGCCAGCAGCTCCTCAGGGCCCCGGGACAGTCTCCCCTACGAGCAGTACTTC

clone size: -
D gene: -
V gene: TRBV12-3/TRBV12-4
J gene: TRBJ2-7
CDR3 protein: CASSLAPESGYEQYF
CDR3 DNA: TGTGCCAGCAGTTTAGCGCCAGAGTCCGGCTACGAGCAGTACTTC

clone size: many
D gene: TRBD2
V gene: TRBV10-3
J gene: TRBJ2-3
CDR3 protein: CAISAAGGANTDTQYF
CDR3 DNA: TGTGCCATCAGTGCGGCGGGAGGGGCTAACACAGATACGCAGTATTTT

clone size: many
D gene: -
V gene: TRBV5-6
J gene: TRBJ2-5
CDR3 protein: CASSSRLGGLQETQYF
CDR3 DNA: TGTGCCAGCAGTTCTCGACTAGGTGGGTTACAAGAGACCCAGTACTTC

clone size: many
D gene: -
V gene: TRBV20-1
J gene: TRBJ2-4
CDR3 protein: CSARETTVDIQYF
CDR3 DNA: TGCAGTGCTAGAGAGACGACAGTGGACATTCAGTACTTC

clone size: many
D gene: TRBD2
V gene: TRBV27
J gene: TRBJ2-7
CDR3 protein: CASSLSGGGSYEQYF
CDR3 DNA: TGTGCCAGCAGTTTAAGTGGGGGGGGCTCCTACGAGCAGTACTTC

clone size: many
D gene: -
V gene: TRBV6-6
J gene: TRBJ1-1
CDR3 protein: CASSYGGDTEAFF
CDR3 DNA: TGTGCCAGCAGTTACGGGGGGGACACTGAAGCTTTTTTT

clone size: -
D gene: -
V gene: TRBV24-1
J gene: TRBJ2-2
CDR3 protein: CATSDPPGQTNTGELFF
CDR3 DNA: TGTGCCACCAGTGACCCCCCCGGGCAGACGAACACCGGGGAGCTGTTTTTT

clone size: many
D gene: -
V gene: TRBV21-1
J gene: TRBJ2-7
CDR3 protein: CASSKVVVRYEQYF
CDR3 DNA: TGTGCCAGCAGCAAAGTGGTAGTCCGCTACGAGCAGTACTTC

clone size: few
D gene: -
V gene: TRBV11-2
J gene: TRBJ2-4
CDR3 protein: CASSLGAAKNIQYF
CDR3 DNA: TGTGCCAGCAGCTTAGGTGCGGCCAAAAACATTCAGTACTTC

clone size: many
D gene: TRBD2
V gene: TRBV28
J gene: TRBJ2-1
CDR3 protein: CASSRTQREEQFF
CDR3 DNA: TGTGCCAGCAGCCGAACCCAGCGGGAGGAGCAGTTCTTC

clone size: many
D gene: TRBD2
V gene: TRBV20-1
J gene: TRBJ2-7
CDR3 protein: CSARRLAGGDEQYF
CDR3 DNA: TGCAGTGCTCGCAGACTAGCGGGGGGCGACGAGCAGTACTTC

clone size: many
D gene: -
V gene: TRBV5-1
J gene: TRBJ2-7
CDR3 protein: CASSLEGRGEQYF
CDR3 DNA: TGCGCCAGCAGCTTGGAGGGCCGGGGGGAGCAGTACTTC

clone size: many
D gene: TRBD2
V gene: TRBV7-2
J gene: TRBJ2-3
CDR3 protein: CASSPRTRSTDTQYF
CDR3 DNA: TGTGCCAGCAGCCCAAGGACTAGGAGCACAGATACGCAGTATTTT

clone size: -
D gene: -
V gene: TRBV5-6
J gene: TRBJ2-7
CDR3 protein: CASSLMGGTLSAGLSYEQYF
CDR3 DNA: TGTGCCAGCAGCTTGATGGGAGGAACTTTAAGTGCGGGGCTCTCCTACGAGCAGTACTTC

clone size: few
D gene: TRBD1
V gene: TRBV7-8
J gene: TRBJ1-1
CDR3 protein: CASSPGTGRPAFF
CDR3 DNA: TGTGCCAGCAGCCCCGGGACAGGGCGTCCAGCTTTCTTT

clone size: -
D gene: -
V gene: TRBV23-1
J gene: TRBJ1-6
CDR3 protein: CASSQTDCRPYNSPLHF
CDR3 DNA: TGCGCCAGCAGTCAAACGGACTGTCGGCCCTATAATTCACCCCTCCACTTT

clone size: -
D gene: TRBD2
V gene: TRBV15
J gene: TRBJ2-2
CDR3 protein: CATSRDPSGGGRVGELFF
CDR3 DNA: TGTGCCACCAGCAGAGACCCTAGCGGTGGCGGGCGGGTCGGGGAGCTGTTTTTT

clone size: many
D gene: TRBD1
V gene: TRBV4-3
J gene: TRBJ2-2
CDR3 protein: CASSQYRGTNTGELFF
CDR3 DNA: TGCGCCAGCAGCCAATACAGGGGGACGAACACCGGGGAGCTGTTTTTT

clone size: -
D gene: -
V gene: TRBV3-1
J gene: TRBJ2-7
CDR3 protein: CASSREGGEQYF
CDR3 DNA: TGTGCCAGCAGCAGAGAGGGAGGCGAGCAGTACTTC

clone size: many
D gene: TRBD1
V gene: TRBV15
J gene: TRBJ1-6
CDR3 protein: CATSSGDRSNSPLHF
CDR3 DNA: TGTGCCACCAGCAGTGGGGACAGGTCTAATTCACCCCTCCACTTT

clone size: many
D gene: -
V gene: TRBV7-2
J gene: TRBJ2-5
CDR3 protein: CASSLVSGSRQTQYF
CDR3 DNA: TGTGCCAGCAGCTTAGTTTCGGGGTCCCGGCAGACCCAGTACTTC

clone size: few
D gene: TRBD2
V gene: TRBV5-6
J gene: TRBJ2-5
CDR3 protein: CASSLKLAGQETQYF
CDR3 DNA: TGTGCCAGCAGCTTGAAACTAGCGGGGCAAGAGACCCAGTACTTC

clone size: -
D gene: TRBD1
V gene: TRBV9
J gene: TRBJ2-5
CDR3 protein: CASSVGQGDETQYF
CDR3 DNA: TGTGCCAGCAGCGTGGGACAGGGTGATGAGACCCAGTACTTC